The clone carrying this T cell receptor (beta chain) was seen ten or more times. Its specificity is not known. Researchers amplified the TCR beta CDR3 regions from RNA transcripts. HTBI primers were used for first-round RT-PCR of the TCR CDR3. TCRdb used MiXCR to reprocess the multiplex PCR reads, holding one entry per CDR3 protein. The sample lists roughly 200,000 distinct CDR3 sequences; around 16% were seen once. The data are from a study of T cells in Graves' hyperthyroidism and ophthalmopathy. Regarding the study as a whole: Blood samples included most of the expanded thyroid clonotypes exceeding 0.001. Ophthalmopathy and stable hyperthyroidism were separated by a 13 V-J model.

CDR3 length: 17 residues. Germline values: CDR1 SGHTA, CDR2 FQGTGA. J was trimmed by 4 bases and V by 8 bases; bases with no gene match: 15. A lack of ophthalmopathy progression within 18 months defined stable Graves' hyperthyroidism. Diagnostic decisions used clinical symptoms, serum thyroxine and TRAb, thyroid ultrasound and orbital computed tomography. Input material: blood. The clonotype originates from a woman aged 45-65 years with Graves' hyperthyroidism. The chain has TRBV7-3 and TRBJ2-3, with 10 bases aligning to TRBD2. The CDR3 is CASPPKPQREGPDTQYF. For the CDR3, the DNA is TGTGCCAGCCCCCCCAAACCCCAGCGGGAGGGCCCAGATACGCAGTATTTT. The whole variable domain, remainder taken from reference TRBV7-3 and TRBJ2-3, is GAGVSQTPSNKVTEKGKYVELRCDPISGHTALYWYRQSLGQGPEFLIYFQGTGAADDSGLPNDRFFAVRPEGSVSTLKIQRTERGDSAVYLCASPPKPQREGPDTQYFGPGTRLTVL.